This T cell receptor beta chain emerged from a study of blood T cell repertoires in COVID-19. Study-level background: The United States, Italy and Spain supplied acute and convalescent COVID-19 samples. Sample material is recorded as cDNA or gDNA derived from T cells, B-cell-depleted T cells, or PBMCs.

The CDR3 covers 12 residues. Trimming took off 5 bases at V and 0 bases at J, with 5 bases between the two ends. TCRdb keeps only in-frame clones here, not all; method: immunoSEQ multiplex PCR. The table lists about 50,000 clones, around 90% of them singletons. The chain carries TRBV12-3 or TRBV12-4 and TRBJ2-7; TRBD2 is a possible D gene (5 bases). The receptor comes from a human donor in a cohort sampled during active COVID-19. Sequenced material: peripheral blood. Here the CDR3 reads CASSRDSYEQYF. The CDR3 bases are TGTGCCAGCAGTCGGGACTCCTACGAGCAGTACTTC.